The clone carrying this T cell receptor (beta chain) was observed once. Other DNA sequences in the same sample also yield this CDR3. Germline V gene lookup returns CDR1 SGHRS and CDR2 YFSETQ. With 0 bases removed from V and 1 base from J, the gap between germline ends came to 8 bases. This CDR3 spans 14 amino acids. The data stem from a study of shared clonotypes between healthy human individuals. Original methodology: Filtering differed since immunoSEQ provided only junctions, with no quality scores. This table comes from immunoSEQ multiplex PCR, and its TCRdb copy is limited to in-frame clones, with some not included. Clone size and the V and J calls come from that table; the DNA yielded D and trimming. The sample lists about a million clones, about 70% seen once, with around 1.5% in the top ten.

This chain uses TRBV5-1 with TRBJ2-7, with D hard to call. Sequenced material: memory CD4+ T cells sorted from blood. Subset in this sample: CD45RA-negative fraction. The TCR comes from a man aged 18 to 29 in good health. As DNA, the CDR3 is TGCGCCAGCAGCTTGGTAGGGTCATCCTACGAGCAGTACTTC. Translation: CASSLVGSSYEQYF. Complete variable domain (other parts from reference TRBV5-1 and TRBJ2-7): KAGVTQTPRYLIKTRGQQVTLSCSPISGHRSVSWYQQTPGQGLQFLFEYFSETQRNKGNFPGRFSGRQFSNSRSEMNVSTLELGDSALYLCASSLVGSSYEQYFGPGTRLTVT.